This T cell receptor beta chain is from a study of T cell repertoires in cytomegalovirus infection. In the study overall: Used in the study were CMV epitopes, some recently identified and HLA-C-restricted, others well-studied and HLA-B-restricted. Study outcomes and limitations: HLA-C-restricted CMV-specific TCR beta clonotypes were dominant in the ex vivo response.

The CDR3 covers 16 residues. With V trimmed by 2 bases and J by 11 bases, 11 bases remained unmatched. Looked up from germline, CDR1 is SGHNT and CDR2 is YYREEE (reference sequence). This clonotype was observed a few times. Its antigen remains unidentified. One entry per CDR3 protein, called by TCRdb with MiXCR from the reads. The repertoire includes roughly 500,000 distinct CDR3 sequences, 30% to 40% of them detected once, and 15% to 20% sits in the top ten. This receptor was obtained from a human donor in good health (CMV status not recorded). Some clones in this sample may be carry-over from other donors' samples. The source material was cultured PBMCs, sampled from culture after CMV antigen stimulation. The chain has TRBV5-4 and TRBJ2-1; 12 bases are shared with TRBD2. This CDR3 reads CASSLSSSGRAGQQFF. CDR3 DNA: TGTGCCAGCAGCTTAAGTTCTAGCGGGAGGGCGGGTCAGCAGTTCTTC.